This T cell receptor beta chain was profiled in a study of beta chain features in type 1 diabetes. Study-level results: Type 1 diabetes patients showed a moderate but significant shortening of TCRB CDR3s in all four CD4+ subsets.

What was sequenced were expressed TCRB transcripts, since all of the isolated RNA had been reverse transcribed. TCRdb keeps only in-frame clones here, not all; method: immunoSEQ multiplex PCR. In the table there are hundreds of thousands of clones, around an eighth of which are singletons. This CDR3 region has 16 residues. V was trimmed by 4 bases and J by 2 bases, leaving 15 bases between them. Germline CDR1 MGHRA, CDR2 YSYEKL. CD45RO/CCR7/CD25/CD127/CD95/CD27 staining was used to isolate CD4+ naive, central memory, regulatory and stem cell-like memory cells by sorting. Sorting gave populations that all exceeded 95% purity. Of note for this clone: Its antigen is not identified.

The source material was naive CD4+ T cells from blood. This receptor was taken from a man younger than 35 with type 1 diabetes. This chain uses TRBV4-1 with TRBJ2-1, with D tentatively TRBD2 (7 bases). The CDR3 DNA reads TGCGCCAGCAGCCGGATTGGGGGGGGCCCCTACAATGAGCAGTTCTTC. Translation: CASSRIGGGPYNEQFF.